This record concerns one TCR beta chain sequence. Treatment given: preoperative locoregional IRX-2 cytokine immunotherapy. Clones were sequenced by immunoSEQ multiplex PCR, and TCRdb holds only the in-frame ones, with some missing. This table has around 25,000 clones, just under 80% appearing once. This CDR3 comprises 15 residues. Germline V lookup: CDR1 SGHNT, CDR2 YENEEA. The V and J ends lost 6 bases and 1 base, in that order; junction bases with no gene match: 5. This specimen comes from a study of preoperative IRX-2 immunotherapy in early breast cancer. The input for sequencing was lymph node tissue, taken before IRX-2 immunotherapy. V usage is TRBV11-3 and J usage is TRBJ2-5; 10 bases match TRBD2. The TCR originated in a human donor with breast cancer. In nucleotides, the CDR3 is TGTGCCAGCAGGTCCCTAGCGGGGGCCCAAGAGACCCAGTACTTC. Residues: CASRSLAGAQETQYF.